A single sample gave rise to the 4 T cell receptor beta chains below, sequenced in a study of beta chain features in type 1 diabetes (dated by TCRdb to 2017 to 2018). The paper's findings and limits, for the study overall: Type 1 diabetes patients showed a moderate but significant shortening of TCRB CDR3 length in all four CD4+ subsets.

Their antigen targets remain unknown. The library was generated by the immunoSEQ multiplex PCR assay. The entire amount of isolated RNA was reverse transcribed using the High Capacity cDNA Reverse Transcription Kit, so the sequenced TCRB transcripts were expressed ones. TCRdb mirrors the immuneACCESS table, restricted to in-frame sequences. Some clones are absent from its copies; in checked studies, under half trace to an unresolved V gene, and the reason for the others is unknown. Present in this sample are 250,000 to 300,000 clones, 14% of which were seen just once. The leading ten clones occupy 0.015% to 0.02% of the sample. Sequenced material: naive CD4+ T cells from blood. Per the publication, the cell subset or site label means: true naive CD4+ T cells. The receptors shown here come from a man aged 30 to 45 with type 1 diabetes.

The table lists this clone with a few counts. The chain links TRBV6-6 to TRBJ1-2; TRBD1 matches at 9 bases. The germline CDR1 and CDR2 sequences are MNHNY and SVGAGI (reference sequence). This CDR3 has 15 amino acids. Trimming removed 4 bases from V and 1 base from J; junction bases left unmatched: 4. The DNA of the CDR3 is TGTGCCAGCAGTTCCGGGACAGGGAGTAACTATGGCTACACCTTC. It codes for CASSSGTGSNYGYTF.

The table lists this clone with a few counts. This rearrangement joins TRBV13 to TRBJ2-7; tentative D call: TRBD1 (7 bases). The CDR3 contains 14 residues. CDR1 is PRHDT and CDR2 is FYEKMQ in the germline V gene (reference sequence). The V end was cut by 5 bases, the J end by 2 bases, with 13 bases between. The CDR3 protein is CASSGGTVTYEQYF. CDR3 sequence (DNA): TGTGCCAGCAGCGGCGGGACAGTTACCTACGAGCAGTACTTC. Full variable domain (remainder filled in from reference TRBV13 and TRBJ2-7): AAGVIQSPRHLIKEKRETATLKCYPIPRHDTVYWYQQGPGQDPQFLISFYEKMQSDKGSIPDRFSAQQFSDYHSELNMSSLELGDSALYFCASSGGTVTYEQYFGPGTRLTVT.

CDR3 bases: TGTGCCTGGCGAAACAGGGGCTCTGGAAACACCATATATTTT. It translates to CAWRNRGSGNTIYF. This rearrangement joins TRBV30 to TRBJ1-3, with 7 nucleotides matching TRBD1. Losses at the gene ends were 5 bases for V and 0 bases for J; bases not matched to a gene: 4. The length of the CDR3 is 14 residues. The germline CDR1 and CDR2 sequences are GTSNPN and SVGIG (reference sequence).

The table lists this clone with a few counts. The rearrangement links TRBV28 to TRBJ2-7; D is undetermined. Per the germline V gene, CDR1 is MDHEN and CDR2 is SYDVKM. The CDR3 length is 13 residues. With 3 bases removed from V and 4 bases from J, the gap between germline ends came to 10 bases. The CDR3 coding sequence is TGTGCCAGCAGTTTGGCTGCGCGGTACGAGCAGTACTTC. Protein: CASSLAARYEQYF.